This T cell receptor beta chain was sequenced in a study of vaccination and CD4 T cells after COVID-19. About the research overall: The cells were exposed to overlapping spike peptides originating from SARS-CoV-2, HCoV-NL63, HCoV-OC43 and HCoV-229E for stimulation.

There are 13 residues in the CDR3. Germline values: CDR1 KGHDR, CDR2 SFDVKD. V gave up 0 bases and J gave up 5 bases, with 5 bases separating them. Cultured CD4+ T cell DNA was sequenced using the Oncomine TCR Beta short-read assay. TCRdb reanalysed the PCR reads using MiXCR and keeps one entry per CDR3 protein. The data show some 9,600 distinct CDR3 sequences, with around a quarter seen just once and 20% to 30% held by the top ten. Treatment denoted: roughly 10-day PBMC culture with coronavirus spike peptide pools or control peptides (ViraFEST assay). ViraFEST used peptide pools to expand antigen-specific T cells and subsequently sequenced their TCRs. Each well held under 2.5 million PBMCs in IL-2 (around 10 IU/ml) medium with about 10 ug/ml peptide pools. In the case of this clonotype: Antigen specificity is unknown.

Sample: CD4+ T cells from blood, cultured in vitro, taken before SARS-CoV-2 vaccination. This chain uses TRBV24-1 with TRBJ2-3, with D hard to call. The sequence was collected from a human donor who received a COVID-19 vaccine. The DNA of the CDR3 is TGTGCCACCAGTGATTTGAAGGGAGATACGCAGTATTTT. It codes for CATSDLKGDTQYF.